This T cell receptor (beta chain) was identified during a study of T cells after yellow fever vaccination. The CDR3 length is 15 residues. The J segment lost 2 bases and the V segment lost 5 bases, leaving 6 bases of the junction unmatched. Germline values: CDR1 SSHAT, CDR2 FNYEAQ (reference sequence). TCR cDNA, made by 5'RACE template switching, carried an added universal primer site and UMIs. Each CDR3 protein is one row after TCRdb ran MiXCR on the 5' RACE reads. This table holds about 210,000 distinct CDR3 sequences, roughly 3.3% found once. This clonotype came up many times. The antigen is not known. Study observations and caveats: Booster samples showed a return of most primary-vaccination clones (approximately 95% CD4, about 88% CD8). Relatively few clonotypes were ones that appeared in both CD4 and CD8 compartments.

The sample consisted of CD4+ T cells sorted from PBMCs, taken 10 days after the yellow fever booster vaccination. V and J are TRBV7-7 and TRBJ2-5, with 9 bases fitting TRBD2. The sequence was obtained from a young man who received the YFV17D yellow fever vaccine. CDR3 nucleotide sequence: TGTGCCAGCAGCCCAGCGGGGGGTGCGCAAGAGACCCAGTACTTC. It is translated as CASSPAGGAQETQYF.